These 28 T cell receptor beta chains originate from one sample sequenced in a study of blood T cells in healthy people across ages. The authors ran a second PCR of roughly 6 to 12 cycles using a sample-barcoded 5' primer and a J-beta primer mix. TCRdb re-analysed the 5' RACE reads in MiXCR, keeping a single row per CDR3 protein. The sample yields fewer than 2 million distinct CDR3 sequences, about two fifths seen once. The specimen sequenced was blood. The receptors originated from a human donor in good health.

In this sample, this clonotype turned up many times. The V call is TRBV6-5, the J call TRBJ1-2; D may be TRBD1 (6 bases). The germline V and J ends were trimmed by 5 bases and 8 bases, with 12 bases remaining between them. Germline V lookup: CDR1 MNHEY, CDR2 SVGAGI. The CDR3 has 12 residues. The CDR3 spells CASSQAGVGYTF. CDR3 nucleotides: TGTGCCAGCAGTCAAGCAGGGGTCGGCTACACCTTC.

This clonotype has a handful of counts. This chain joins TRBV12-3 or TRBV12-4 and TRBJ2-2; D remains unclear. CDR3 length equals 14 residues. V was trimmed by 6 bases and J by 1 base, leaving 9 bases between them. CDR3 sequence: CASRLPLNTGELFF. The CDR3 nucleotides read TGTGCCAGCAGGTTGCCCCTGAACACCGGGGAGCTGTTTTTT.

The chain combines TRBV11-2 with TRBJ1-5; no firm D call. The CDR3 runs to 13 residues. The V gene lost 1 base and the J gene lost 5 bases, with 6 bases spanning the gap. Per the germline V gene, CDR1 is SGHAT and CDR2 is FQNNGV. CDR3 sequence reads: CASSLGAYQPQHF. The CDR3 DNA reads TGTGCCAGCAGCTTAGGGGCCTATCAGCCCCAGCATTTT.

This clonotype was recorded a few times. The rearrangement joins TRBV29-1 to TRBJ2-3, with a tentative D call TRBD1 (5 bases). The CDR3 spans 13 residues. V was cut by 2 bases and J by 4 bases, with 10 bases left in between. The V gene's germline CDR1 is SQVTM and CDR2 ANQGSEA. CDR3 amino acids: CSVERGISDTQYF. For the CDR3, the DNA is TGCAGCGTTGAAAGGGGCATTTCAGATACGCAGTATTTT.

V usage is TRBV20-1 and J usage is TRBJ2-7; weak D call: TRBD2 (5 bases). This CDR3 comprises 15 residues. Per the germline V gene, CDR1 is DFQATT and CDR2 is SNEGSKA (reference sequence). The V end was cut by 0 bases, the J end by 1 base, with 13 bases between. The CDR3: CSARDRRGSSYEQYF. As DNA, the CDR3 is TGCAGTGCTAGAGATCGTCGGGGTTCGTCCTACGAGCAGTACTTC.

This clonotype was detected only a few times. This chain joins TRBV5-6 and TRBJ1-2, with 8 bases identical to TRBD1. The CDR3 is 14 amino acids. V lost 1 base and J lost 7; bases outside the gene matches: 6. Looked up from germline, CDR1 is SGHDT and CDR2 is YYEEEE. The CDR3 sequence is CASSLRTGSVGYTF. CDR3 bases: TGTGCCAGCAGCTTGAGGACAGGGAGCGTTGGCTACACCTTC. The full variable domain, in which reference TRBV5-6 and TRBJ1-2 provide the parts outside the CDR3, is DAGVTQSPTHLIKTRGQQVTLRCSPKSGHDTVSWYQQALGQGPQFIFQYYEEEERQRGNFPDRFSGHQFPNYSSELNVNALLLGDSALYLCASSLRTGSVGYTFGSGTRLTVV.

This clonotype was counted a few times. In DNA, the CDR3 is TGTGCCAGCAGTACGCCGGACACAGCCTACGAGCAGTACTTC. Translated, it gives CASSTPDTAYEQYF. The chain links TRBV6-5 to TRBJ2-7; weak D call: TRBD1 (5 bases). There are 14 residues in the CDR3. The germline CDR1 and CDR2 sequences are MNHEY and SVGAGI. With 5 bases removed from V and 2 bases from J, the gap between germline ends came to 13 bases.

This clonotype was counted a single time. This chain uses TRBV4-2 with TRBJ2-7; TRBD2 might be the D (6 bases). There are 17 residues in the CDR3. Trimming removed 1 base from V and 5 bases from J, with 21 bases in between. CDR1 and CDR2 from the germline V gene are LGHNA and YNFKEQ. The DNA for the CDR3 is TGTGCCAGCAGCCAAGTACCCCGAGGAGGGGAGTTCGACGAGCAGTACTTC. This gives the protein CASSQVPRGGEFDEQYF.

The chain uses TRBV19 and TRBJ1-4, with TRBD1 matching 10 bases. V trimming: 5 bases; J trimming: 8 bases; junction bases outside the gene matches: 8. Germline V lookup: CDR1 LNHDA, CDR2 SQIVND (reference sequence). There are 15 residues in the CDR3. The CDR3 region has the DNA TGTGCCAGTAGTGCCGACAGGGGGCAGGGGGAAAAACTGTTTTTT. It encodes CASSADRGQGEKLFF.

The chain joins TRBV4-3 to TRBJ1-2; a weak D match, TRBD1 (5 bases). The V gene's germline CDR1 is LGHNA and CDR2 YSLEER. Trimming pared 3 bases from V and 0 bases from J, leaving 17 bases between. The CDR3 is made up of 17 amino acids. CDR3 region: CASSHPGEGAANYGYTF. The CDR3 bases are TGCGCCAGCAGCCACCCAGGAGAAGGGGCCGCTAACTATGGCTACACCTTC.

This clonotype was observed a single time. A much bigger clone sits one base away, suggesting this may be a read error. The chain couples TRBV29-1 to TRBJ2-5; D gene ambiguous. The closer fit of TRBJ2-1 to the DNA end suggests the J call may be wrong. Germline V gene lookup returns CDR1 SQVTM and CDR2 ANQGSEA. CDR3 size: 12 residues. CDR3 region: CSVLLSQETQFF. CDR3 DNA sequence: TGCAGCGTTTTATTGTCCCAAGAGACCCAGTTCTTC.

The sample holds a few counts of this clonotype. The rearrangement joins TRBV7-9 to TRBJ1-5; possibly TRBD1 for D (5 bases). Germline lookup yields CDR1 SEHNR and CDR2 FQNEAQ (reference sequence). The CDR3 is 16 residues long. Trimming left V 4 bases short and J 3 bases short, with 16 bases between. CDR3 coding DNA: TGTGCCAGCAGCTCACTAGGGGTTACCTCCAATCAGCCCCAGCATTTT. Translating it yields CASSSLGVTSNQPQHF.

This chain uses TRBV5-5 with TRBJ1-1; D may be TRBD1 (6 bases). The CDR3 has 15 amino acids. Trimming left V 1 base short and J 5 bases short, with 15 bases between. Germline V gives CDR1 SGHKS, CDR2 YYEKEE (reference sequence). CDR3 in DNA: TGTGCCAGCAGCTTGATCGCAGGGGTGAGGACTGAAGCTTTCTTT. Its translation: CASSLIAGVRTEAFF.

The rearrangement joins TRBV12-3 or TRBV12-4 to TRBJ2-6; 10 bases line up with TRBD1. After removal of 6 bases from V and 3 bases from J, the junction contained 8 bases not matched to a gene. The CDR3 spans 17 residues. The CDR3 coding sequence is TGTGCCAGCAGCTCCGGGGACAGGGGATATGGGGCCAACGTCCTGACTTTC. Translating it yields CASSSGDRGYGANVLTF.

This clonotype has a handful of counts. This chain connects TRBV29-1 to TRBJ1-2, with D unresolved. The CDR3 contains 13 residues. V was trimmed by 6 bases and J by 4 bases, leaving 15 bases between them. Germline-derived CDR1 and CDR2 are SQVTM and ANQGSEA. The CDR3 region is CSVPPKRGYGYTF. The CDR3 DNA reads as TGCAGCGTCCCCCCAAAGCGGGGCTATGGCTACACCTTC.

The CDR3 reads CASSYSGTGPMDEQFF. The CDR3 nucleotides read TGTGCCAGCAGTTATTCCGGGACAGGGCCGATGGATGAGCAGTTCTTC. This sequence joins TRBV28 and TRBJ2-1; 9 nucleotides agree with TRBD1. With V trimmed by 4 bases and J by 8 bases, 12 bases remained unmatched. The CDR3 consists of 16 residues. From germline, CDR1 is MDHEN and CDR2 SYDVKM.

This clonotype was picked up a small number of times. This chain links TRBV6-2 or TRBV6-3 with TRBJ2-7; D gene uncertain. Germline CDR1 MNHEY, CDR2 SVGEGT. This CDR3 spans 16 amino acids. With 2 bases removed from V and 2 bases from J, the gap between germline ends came to 16 bases. The CDR3 DNA follows: TGTGCCAGCAGTTACGAGAGGCGGACGTCCACCTACGAGCAGTACTTC. Amino acid sequence: CASSYERRTSTYEQYF.

Comment on this clonotype: One junction end does not reproduce the germline sequence, and a read error may be involved. The rearrangement uses TRBV2 and TRBJ1-2, with 7 nucleotides matching TRBD1. The CDR3 contains 13 residues. Germline V lookup: CDR1 SNHLY, CDR2 FYNNEI. The CDR3 DNA is TGTGCCAGCAGTGATGGCAGGGGGTATGGCCACACCTTC. As protein: CASSDGRGYGHTF. Based on the CDR3 plus reference TRBV2 and TRBJ1-2, the full variable domain is EPEVTQTPSHQVTQMGQEVILRCVPISNHLYFYWYRQILGQKVEFLVSFYNNEISEKSEIFDDQFSVERPDGSNFTLKIRSTKLEDSAMYFCASSDGRGYGHTFGSGTRLTVV.

DNA of the CDR3: TGCGCCAGCAGCTTGGCCAGGGCATACTATGGCTACACCTTC. Its translation: CASSLARAYYGYTF. V gene TRBV5-1 combines with J gene TRBJ1-2, with D tentatively TRBD1 (5 bases). V shed 0 bases and J shed 3 bases, with 9 bases lying between them. The CDR3 contains 14 residues. Germline-derived CDR1 and CDR2 are SGHRS and YFSETQ.

As for this clonotype: This may come from a read error, since a much larger clone is one base off. The rearrangement joins TRBV29-1 to TRBJ1-2; no definite D call. This CDR3 is built from 14 residues. The ends were cut back, 0 bases at V and 9 bases at J, with 17 bases in the middle. Germline CDR1 SQVTM, CDR2 ANQGSEA. In nucleotides, the CDR3 is TGCAGCGTTGAAGAAGGAGACATTGAAAATAGCTACACCTTC. Its translation is CSVEEGDIENSYTF. Filled out from reference TRBV29-1 and TRBJ1-2, the complete variable domain reads SAVISQKPSRDICQRGTSLTIQCQVDSQVTMMFWYRQQPGQSLTLIATANQGSEATYESGFVIDKFPISRPNLTFSTLTVSNMSPEDSSIYLCSVEEGDIENSYTFGSGTRLTVV.

J is TRBJ2-1 and V is TRBV12-3 or TRBV12-4, with 7 positions matching TRBD2. CDR3 length: 13 amino acids. Trimming removed 2 bases from V and 13 bases from J; junction bases left unmatched: 8. The chain's CDR3 is CASSLLTGGSQFF. The DNA for the CDR3 is TGTGCCAGCAGTTTACTTACGGGGGGAAGTCAGTTCTTC.

This clonotype has only a few counts. The chain is built from TRBV7-6 and TRBJ2-3; tentatively, D is TRBD1 or TRBD2 (5 bases each). Trimming removed 1 base from V and 2 bases from J, with 10 bases in between. The CDR3 runs to 15 residues. Germline CDR1 is SGHVS and CDR2 is FNYEAQ. The CDR3 DNA follows: TGTGCCAGCAGCTTAGGAGGGGTGATCACAGATACGCAGTATTTT. Protein sequence: CASSLGGVITDTQYF.

The chain has TRBV24-1 and TRBJ2-3; 8 nucleotides line up with TRBD2. With V trimmed by 5 bases and J by 1 base, 7 bases remained unmatched. Germline values: CDR1 KGHDR, CDR2 SFDVKD. The CDR3 runs 16 residues. CDR3 in DNA: TGTGCCACCAGTGCCGAAGTAGCGGGGCGCACAGATACGCAGTATTTT. Protein: CATSAEVAGRTDTQYF.

The sample holds one count of this clonotype. The V call is TRBV7-2, the J call TRBJ2-2; a possible D gene is TRBD1 (5 bases). Trimming stripped 6 bases from V and 4 bases from J, with 15 bases between. Germline CDR1 is SGHTA and CDR2 is FQGNSA. This CDR3 is 15 amino acids long. The CDR3 is CASRFSARGTGELFF. The CDR3 coding sequence is TGTGCCAGCAGATTTTCGGCAAGGGGCACCGGGGAGCTGTTTTTT.

Worth noting for this clonotype: The germline gene is not matched at one end of the junction; a read error may be the cause. The J gene is TRBJ1-1, the V gene TRBV6-8; D might be TRBD1 (6 bases). This CDR3 contains 17 residues. In germline, CDR1 is MNHGY, CDR2 SAAAGT. The DNA of the CDR3 is TGTGCCGGCAGACAACCATTGGACAGAGGATTAAACACTGAAGCTTTCTTT. It yields the protein CAGRQPLDRGLNTEAFF.

This chain connects TRBV5-1 to TRBJ1-1; D might be TRBD1 (6 bases). Germline CDR1 is SGHRS and CDR2 is YFSETQ. Trimming stripped 4 bases from V and 5 bases from J, with 12 bases between. This CDR3 has 13 residues. CDR3 in DNA: TGCGCCAGCAGCCCGAACAGGGCGACTGAAGCTTTCTTT. It encodes CASSPNRATEAFF.

The gene calls are TRBV4-1 and TRBJ2-3; maybe TRBD1 (6 bases). CDR3 length equals 15 residues. With 4 bases removed from V and 5 bases from J, the gap between germline ends came to 16 bases. Per the germline V gene, CDR1 is MGHRA and CDR2 is YSYEKL. The CDR3 nucleotides read TGCGCCAGCAGCCCCGCACGAGGGGGTGAAGATACGCAGTATTTT. It specifies CASSPARGGEDTQYF.

This clonotype has more than one count but fewer than ten. The chain has TRBV27 and TRBJ2-1; 10 bases are shared with TRBD1. The trim removed 8 bases at V and 5 bases at J, leaving 12 bases unmatched. CDR3 size: 16 residues. From germline, CDR1 is MNHEY and CDR2 SMNVEV (reference sequence). In DNA, the CDR3 is TGTGCCAGCGGATATTTCGGGACAGGGGTGGACAATGAGCAGTTCTTC. Translating it yields CASGYFGTGVDNEQFF.